The entry below gives a single TCR beta chain sequence along with its context. The antigen remains unidentified. The repertoire was sequenced with immunoSEQ multiplex PCR; TCRdb's copy has only in-frame clones and lacks some. The sample has approximately 90,000 clones, approximately 85% seen once. With autoimmune disease history or systemic immunosuppression, patients were excluded. Drawing of blood for sampling happened at baseline, at cycle 4 day 1, and at cycle 7 day 1. The data originate from a study of OX40 agonist ivuxolimab in advanced cancers. Study in general: Prior anti-PD-1, anti-PD-L1 or anti-CTLA-4 therapy was allowed; approximately 41% had some. Regarding the study as a whole: Researchers report that CD8+ T cells had, on average, more expanded clones than CD4+.

Trimming cost V 8 bases and J 3 bases, with 8 bases left between them. Germline-derived CDR1 and CDR2 are GTSNPN and SVGIG (reference sequence). This CDR3 has 11 amino acids. V is TRBV30 and J is TRBJ2-1; no definite D call. The sequence came from an adult with an advanced solid tumor such as melanoma, head and neck, liver or kidney cancer. Sequenced material: CD4+ or CD8+ T cells sorted from blood, taken in a trial of the OX40 agonist ivuxolimab. As DNA, the CDR3 is TGTGCCAGGGATGACTACAATGAGCAGTTCTTC. Protein: CARDDYNEQFF. The full variable domain, with the rest looked up from reference TRBV30 and TRBJ2-1, is SQTIHQWPATLVQPVGSPLSLECTVEGTSNPNLYWYRQAAGRGLQLLFYSVGIGQISSEVPQNLSASRPQDRQFILSSKKLLLSDSGFYLCARDDYNEQFFGPGTRLTVL.